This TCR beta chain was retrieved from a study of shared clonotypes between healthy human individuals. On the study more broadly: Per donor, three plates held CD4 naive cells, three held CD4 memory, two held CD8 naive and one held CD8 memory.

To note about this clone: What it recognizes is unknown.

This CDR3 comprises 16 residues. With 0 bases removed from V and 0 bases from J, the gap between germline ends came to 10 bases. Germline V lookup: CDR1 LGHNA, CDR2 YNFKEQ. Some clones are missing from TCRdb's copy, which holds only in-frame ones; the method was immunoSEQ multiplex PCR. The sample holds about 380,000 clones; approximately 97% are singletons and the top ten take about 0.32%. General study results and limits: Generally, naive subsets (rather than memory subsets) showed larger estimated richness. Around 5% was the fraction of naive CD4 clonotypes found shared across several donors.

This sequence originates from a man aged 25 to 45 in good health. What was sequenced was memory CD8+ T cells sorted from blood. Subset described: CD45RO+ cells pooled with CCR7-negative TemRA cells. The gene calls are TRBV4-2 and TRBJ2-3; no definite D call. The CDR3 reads CASSQDGQPSTDTQYF. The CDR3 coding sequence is TGTGCCAGCAGCCAAGACGGTCAGCCCAGCACAGATACGCAGTATTTT.